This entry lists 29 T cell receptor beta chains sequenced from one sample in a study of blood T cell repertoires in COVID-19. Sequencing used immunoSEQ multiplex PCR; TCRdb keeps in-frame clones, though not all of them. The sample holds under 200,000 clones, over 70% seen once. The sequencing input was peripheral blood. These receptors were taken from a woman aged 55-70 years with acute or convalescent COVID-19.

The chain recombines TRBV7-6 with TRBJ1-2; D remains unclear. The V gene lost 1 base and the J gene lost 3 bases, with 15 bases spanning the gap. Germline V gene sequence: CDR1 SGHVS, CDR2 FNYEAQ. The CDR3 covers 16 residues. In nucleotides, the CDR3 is TGTGCCAGCAGCTTAGGCCCCCGGGATTCTGACTATGGCTACACCTTC. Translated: CASSLGPRDSDYGYTF. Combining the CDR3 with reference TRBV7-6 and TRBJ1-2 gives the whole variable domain GAGVSQSPRYKVTKRGQDVALRCDPISGHVSLYWYRQALGQGPEFLTYFNYEAQQDKSGLPNDRFSAERPEGSISTLTIQRTEQRDSAMYRCASSLGPRDSDYGYTFGSGTRLTVV.

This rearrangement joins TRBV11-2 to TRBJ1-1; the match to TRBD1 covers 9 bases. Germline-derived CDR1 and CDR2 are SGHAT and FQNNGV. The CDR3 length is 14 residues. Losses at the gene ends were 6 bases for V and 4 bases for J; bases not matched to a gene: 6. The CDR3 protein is CASSSGTGTTEAFF. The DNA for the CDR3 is TGTGCCAGCAGTTCCGGGACAGGGACCACTGAAGCTTTCTTT.

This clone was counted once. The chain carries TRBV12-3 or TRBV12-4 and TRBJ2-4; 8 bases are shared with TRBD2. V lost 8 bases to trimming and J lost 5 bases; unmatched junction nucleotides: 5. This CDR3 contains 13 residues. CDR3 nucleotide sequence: TGTGCCAGCCGGCGGGGGGCCGAAAACATTCAGTACTTC. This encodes CASRRGAENIQYF.

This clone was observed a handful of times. The CDR3 DNA reads TGCAGTGCTGAAAGCGGTGGCTACACCTTC. This sequence encodes CSAESGGYTF. This rearrangement joins TRBV20-1 to TRBJ1-2; no clear D gene. This CDR3 is built from 10 residues. CDR1 DFQATT and CDR2 SNEGSKA come from the germline V gene (reference sequence). Between the trimmed V and J ends, which lost 5 bases and 7 bases, there was a span of 8 bases.

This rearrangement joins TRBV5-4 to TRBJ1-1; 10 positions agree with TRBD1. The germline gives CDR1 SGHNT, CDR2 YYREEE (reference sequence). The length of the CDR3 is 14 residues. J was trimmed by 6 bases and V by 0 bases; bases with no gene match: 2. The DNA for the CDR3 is TGTGCCAGCAGCTTGGGACAGGGGGCCCCTGAAGCTTTCTTT. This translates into CASSLGQGAPEAFF.

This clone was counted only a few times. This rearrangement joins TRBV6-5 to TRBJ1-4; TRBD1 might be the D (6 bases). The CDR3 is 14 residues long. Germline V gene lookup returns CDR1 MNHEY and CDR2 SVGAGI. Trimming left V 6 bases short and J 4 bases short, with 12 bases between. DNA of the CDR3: TGTGCCAGCAGACCGGGACAAGTTAATGAAAAACTGTTTTTT. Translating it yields CASRPGQVNEKLFF.

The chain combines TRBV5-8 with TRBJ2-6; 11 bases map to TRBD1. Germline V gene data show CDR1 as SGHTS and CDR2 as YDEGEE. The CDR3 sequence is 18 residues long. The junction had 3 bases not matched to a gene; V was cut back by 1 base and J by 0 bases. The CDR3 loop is CASSLRGQGGSGANVLTF. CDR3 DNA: TGTGCCAGCAGCTTGAGGGGACAGGGGGGCTCTGGGGCCAACGTCCTGACTTTC.

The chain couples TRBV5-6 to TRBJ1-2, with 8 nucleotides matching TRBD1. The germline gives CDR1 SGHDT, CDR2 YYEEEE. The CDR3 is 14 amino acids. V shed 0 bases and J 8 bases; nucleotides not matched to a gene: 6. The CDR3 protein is CASSLGQGMGGYTF. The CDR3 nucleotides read TGTGCCAGCAGCTTGGGACAGGGGATGGGAGGCTACACCTTC.

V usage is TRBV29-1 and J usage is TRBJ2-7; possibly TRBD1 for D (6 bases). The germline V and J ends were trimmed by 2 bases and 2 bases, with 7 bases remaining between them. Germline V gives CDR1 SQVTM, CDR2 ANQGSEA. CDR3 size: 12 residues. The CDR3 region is CSVEKGAYEQYF. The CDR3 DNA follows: TGCAGCGTTGAAAAGGGGGCCTACGAGCAGTACTTC.

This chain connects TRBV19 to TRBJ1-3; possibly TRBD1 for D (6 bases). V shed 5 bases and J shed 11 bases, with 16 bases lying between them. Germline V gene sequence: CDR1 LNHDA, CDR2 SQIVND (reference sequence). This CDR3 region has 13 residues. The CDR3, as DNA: TGTGCCAGTAGTCTAACTACAGGGAACCCCATATATTTT. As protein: CASSLTTGNPIYF.

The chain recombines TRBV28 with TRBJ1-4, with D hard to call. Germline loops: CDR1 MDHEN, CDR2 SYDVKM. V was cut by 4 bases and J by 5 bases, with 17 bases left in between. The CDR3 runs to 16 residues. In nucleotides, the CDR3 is TGTGCCAGCAGTTCGGGAGGCCCGGCTGAGAATGAAAAACTGTTTTTT. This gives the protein CASSSGGPAENEKLFF. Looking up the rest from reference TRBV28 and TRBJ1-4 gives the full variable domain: DVKVTQSSRYLVKRTGEKVFLECVQDMDHENMFWYRQDPGLGLRLIYFSYDVKMKEKGDIPEGYSVSREKKERFSLILESASTNQTSMYLCASSSGGPAENEKLFFGSGTQLSVL.

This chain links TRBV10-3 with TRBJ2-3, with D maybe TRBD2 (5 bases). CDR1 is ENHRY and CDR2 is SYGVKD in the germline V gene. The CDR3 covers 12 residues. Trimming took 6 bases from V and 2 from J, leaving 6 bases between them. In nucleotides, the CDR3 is TGTGCCATCAGCGGGAACACAGATACGCAGTATTTT. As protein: CAISGNTDTQYF.

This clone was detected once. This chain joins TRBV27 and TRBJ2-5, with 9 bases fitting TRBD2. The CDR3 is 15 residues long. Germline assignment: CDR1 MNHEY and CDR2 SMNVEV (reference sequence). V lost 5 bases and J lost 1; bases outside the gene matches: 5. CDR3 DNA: TGTGCCAGCAGTCCGGGGACTAGCCCCCAAGAGACCCAGTACTTC. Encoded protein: CASSPGTSPQETQYF.

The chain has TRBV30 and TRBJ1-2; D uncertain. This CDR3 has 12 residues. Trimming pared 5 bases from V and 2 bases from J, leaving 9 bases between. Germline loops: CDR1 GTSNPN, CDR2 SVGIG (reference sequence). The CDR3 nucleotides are TGTGCCTGGGACCGCGGGAACTATGGCTACACCTTC. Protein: CAWDRGNYGYTF.

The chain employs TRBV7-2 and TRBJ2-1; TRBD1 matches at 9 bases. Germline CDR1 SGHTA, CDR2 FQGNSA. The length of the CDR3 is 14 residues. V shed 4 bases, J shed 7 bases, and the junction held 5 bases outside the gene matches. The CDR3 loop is CASSSRQGGNEQFF. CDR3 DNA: TGTGCCAGCAGCTCTCGACAGGGGGGGAATGAGCAGTTCTTC.

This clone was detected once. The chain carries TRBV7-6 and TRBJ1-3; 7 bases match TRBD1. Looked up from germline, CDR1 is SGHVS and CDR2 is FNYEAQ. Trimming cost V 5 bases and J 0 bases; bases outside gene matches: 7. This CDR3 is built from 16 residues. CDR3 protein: CASSLTGASSGNTIYF. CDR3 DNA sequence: TGTGCCAGCAGCCTTACAGGGGCGAGCTCTGGAAACACCATATATTTT.

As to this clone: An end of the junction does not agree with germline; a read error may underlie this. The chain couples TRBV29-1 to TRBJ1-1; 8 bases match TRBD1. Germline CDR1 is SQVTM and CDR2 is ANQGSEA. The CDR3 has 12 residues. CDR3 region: CSAQGVKTEAFF. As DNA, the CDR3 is TGCAGCGCACAGGGGGTGAAGACTGAAGCTTTCTTT.

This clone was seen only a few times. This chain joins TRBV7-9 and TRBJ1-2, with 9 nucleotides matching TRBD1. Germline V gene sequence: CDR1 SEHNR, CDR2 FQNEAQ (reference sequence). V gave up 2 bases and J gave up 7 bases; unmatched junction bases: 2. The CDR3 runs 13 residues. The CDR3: CASSLLTGGGYTF. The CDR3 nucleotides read TGTGCCAGCAGCTTACTGACAGGGGGTGGCTACACCTTC.

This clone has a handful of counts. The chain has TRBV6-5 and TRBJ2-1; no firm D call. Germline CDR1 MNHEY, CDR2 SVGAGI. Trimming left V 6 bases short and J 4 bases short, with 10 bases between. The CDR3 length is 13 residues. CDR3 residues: CASSPGLYNEQFF. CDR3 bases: TGTGCCAGCAGCCCCGGTCTGTACAATGAGCAGTTCTTC.

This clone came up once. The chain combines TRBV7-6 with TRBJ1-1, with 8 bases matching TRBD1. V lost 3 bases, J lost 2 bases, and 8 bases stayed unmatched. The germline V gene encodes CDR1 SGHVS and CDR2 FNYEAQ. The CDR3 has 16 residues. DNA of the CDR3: TGTGCCAGCAGCTTGTCAAGGACAGGGCCTAACACTGAAGCTTTCTTT. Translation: CASSLSRTGPNTEAFF.

CDR3 sequence reads: CASIFFVRNTEAFF. In DNA form, the CDR3 reads TGTGCCAGTATATTCTTTGTTAGGAACACTGAAGCTTTCTTT. V gene TRBV19 combines with J gene TRBJ1-1, with D unclear. The CDR3 has 14 amino acids. Germline lookup yields CDR1 LNHDA and CDR2 SQIVND (reference sequence). Trimming pared 7 bases from V and 1 base from J, leaving 13 bases between.

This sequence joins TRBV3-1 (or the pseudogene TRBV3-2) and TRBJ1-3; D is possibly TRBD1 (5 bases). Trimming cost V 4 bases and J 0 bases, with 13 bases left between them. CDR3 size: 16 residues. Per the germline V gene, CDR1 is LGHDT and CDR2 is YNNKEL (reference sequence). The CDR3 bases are TGTGCCAGCAGCCCCTGGGGCCCGAGCTCTGGAAACACCATATATTTT. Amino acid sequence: CASSPWGPSSGNTIYF.

This chain's CDR3 is CASSPSGGLRNEQFF. DNA of the CDR3: TGTGCCAGCAGCCCAAGCGGGGGGCTGCGCAATGAGCAGTTCTTC. The chain carries TRBV6-2 or TRBV6-3 and TRBJ2-1; TRBD2 aligns across 9 bases. V was clipped by 6 bases and J by 6 bases; unmatched bases: 9. Germline V gene sequence: CDR1 MNHEY, CDR2 SVGEGT. The CDR3 has 15 amino acids.

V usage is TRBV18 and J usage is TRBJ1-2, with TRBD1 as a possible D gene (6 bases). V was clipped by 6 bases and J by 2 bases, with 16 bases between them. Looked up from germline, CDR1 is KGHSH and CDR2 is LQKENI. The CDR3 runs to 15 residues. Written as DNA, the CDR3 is TGTGCCAGCTCCAACGACAGGACTTCAAACTATGGCTACACCTTC. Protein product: CASSNDRTSNYGYTF. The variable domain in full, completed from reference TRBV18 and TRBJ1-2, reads NAGVMQNPRHLVRRRGQEARLRCSPMKGHSHVYWYRQLPEEGLKFMVYLQKENIIDESGMPKERFSAEFPKEGPSILRIQQVVRGDSAAYFCASSNDRTSNYGYTFGSGTRLTVV.

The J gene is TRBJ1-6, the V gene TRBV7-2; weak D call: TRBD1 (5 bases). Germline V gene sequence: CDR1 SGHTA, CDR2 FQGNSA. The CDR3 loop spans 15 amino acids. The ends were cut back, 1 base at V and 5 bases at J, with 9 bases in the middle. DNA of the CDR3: TGTGCCAGCAGCTTAGACGGGGGGAATAATTCACCCCTCCACTTT. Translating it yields CASSLDGGNNSPLHF. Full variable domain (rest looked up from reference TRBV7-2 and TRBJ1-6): GAGVSQSPSNKVTEKGKDVELRCDPISGHTALYWYRQSLGQGLEFLIYFQGNSAPDKSGLPSDRFSAERTGGSVSTLTIQRTQQEDSAVYLCASSLDGGNNSPLHFGNGTRLTVT.

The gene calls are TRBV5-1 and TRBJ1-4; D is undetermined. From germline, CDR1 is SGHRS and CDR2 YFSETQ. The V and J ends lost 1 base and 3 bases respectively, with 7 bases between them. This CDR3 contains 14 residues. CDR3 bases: TGCGCCAGCAGCTTGAGCAATGCTAATGAAAAACTGTTTTTT. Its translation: CASSLSNANEKLFF.

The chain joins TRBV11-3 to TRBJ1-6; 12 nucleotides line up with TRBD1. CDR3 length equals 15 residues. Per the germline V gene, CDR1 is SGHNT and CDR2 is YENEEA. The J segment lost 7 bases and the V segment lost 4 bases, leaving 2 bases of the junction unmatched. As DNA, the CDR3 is TGTGCCAGCAGCTCTGGGACAGGGGGCAATTCACCCCTCCACTTT. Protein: CASSSGTGGNSPLHF.

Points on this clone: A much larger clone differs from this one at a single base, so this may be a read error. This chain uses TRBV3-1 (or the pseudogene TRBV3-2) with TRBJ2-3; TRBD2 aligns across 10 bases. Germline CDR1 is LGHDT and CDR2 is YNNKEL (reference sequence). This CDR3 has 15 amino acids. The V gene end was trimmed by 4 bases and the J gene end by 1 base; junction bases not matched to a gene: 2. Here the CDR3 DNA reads TGTGCCAGCAGCCTTCTAGCGGGGGGCACAGATACGCAGTATTTT. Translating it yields CASSLLAGGTDTQYF.

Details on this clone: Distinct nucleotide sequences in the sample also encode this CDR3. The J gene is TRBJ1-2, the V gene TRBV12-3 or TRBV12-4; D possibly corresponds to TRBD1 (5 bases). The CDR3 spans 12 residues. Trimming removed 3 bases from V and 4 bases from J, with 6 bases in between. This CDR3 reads CASSFQGYGYTF. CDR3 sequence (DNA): TGTGCCAGCAGTTTTCAGGGCTATGGCTACACCTTC.